Below, 16 T cell receptor beta chains from the same sample are listed, as sequenced in a study of response to subunit inactivated influenza vaccine. TCRdb itself ran the RT-PCR reads through MiXCR, one entry per CDR3 protein. Of about 530,000 distinct CDR3 sequences in the sample, about 10% were seen once. Source: PBMCs from blood, taken on the day of vaccination. The receptors derive from a man aged 50 to 60 who received an inactivated influenza vaccine.

This clonotype was observed a handful of times. The rearrangement uses TRBV7-3 and TRBJ2-2; D gene unclear. CDR1 is SGHTA, CDR2 FQGTGA, per germline. The length of the CDR3 is 14 residues. V was clipped by 2 bases and J by 3 bases, with 7 bases between them. Here the CDR3 DNA reads TGTGCCAGCAGCTTACGGCCCTACACCGGGGAGCTGTTTTTT. Protein: CASSLRPYTGELFF.

This clonotype was counted a few times. The chain links TRBV29-1 to TRBJ1-2; D is ambiguous. The V and J ends lost 6 bases and 4 bases respectively, with 6 bases between them. The CDR3 has 10 amino acids. The V gene's germline CDR1 is SQVTM and CDR2 ANQGSEA. In DNA form, the CDR3 reads TGCAGCGTCCTCGGCTATGGCTACACCTTC. Protein: CSVLGYGYTF.

The V gene is TRBV9, the J gene TRBJ1-2, with D hard to call. The germline CDR1 and CDR2 sequences are SGDLS and YYNGEE. The ends were cut back, 0 bases at V and 0 bases at J, with 9 bases in the middle. The CDR3 totals 15 residues. Here the CDR3 reads CASSVGLGANYGYTF. The CDR3 region has the DNA TGTGCCAGCAGCGTAGGGTTAGGCGCTAACTATGGCTACACCTTC.

This clonotype appeared a few times. The chain couples TRBV6-5 to TRBJ2-7, with 8 bases that match TRBD1. Germline trimming cut 0 bases from V and 5 bases from J; bases unmatched to any gene: 6. The CDR3 extends over 15 amino acids. CDR1 is MNHEY, CDR2 SVGAGI, per germline. The CDR3 region has the DNA TGTGCCAGCAGTTACTCCCGGGGCAGGGGGCACGAGCAGTACTTC. It translates to CASSYSRGRGHEQYF.

The chain joins TRBV4-3 to TRBJ2-4; no clear D. The CDR3 consists of 16 residues. Germline V CDR1 and CDR2: LGHNA, YSLEER. V dropped 0 bases and J dropped 0 bases, with 9 bases sitting between them. This chain's CDR3 is CASSQDVNLAKNIQYF. The DNA of the CDR3 is TGCGCCAGCAGCCAAGATGTCAACTTAGCCAAAAACATTCAGTACTTC.

This clonotype appeared many times. The V gene is TRBV2, the J gene TRBJ2-2; 8 bases align to TRBD1. CDR1 SNHLY and CDR2 FYNNEI come from the germline V gene. The CDR3 sequence is 22 residues long. V shed 5 bases, J shed 5 bases, and the junction held 28 bases outside the gene matches. The DNA for the CDR3 is TGTGCCAGCAGTCAAACAACTCGGATTAAACAGGGGGTTGCGGCGGTAACCGGGGAGCTGTTTTTT. It translates to CASSQTTRIKQGVAAVTGELFF.

This clonotype has a count of ten or more. V and J are TRBV3-1 and TRBJ2-7, with D unclear. This CDR3 has 14 amino acids. The germline V gene encodes CDR1 LGHDT and CDR2 YNNKEL (reference sequence). V dropped 4 bases and J dropped 1 base, with 11 bases sitting between them. The CDR3 loop is CASSRRPRSYEQYF. The CDR3 DNA is TGTGCCAGCAGCCGCCGCCCCCGTTCCTACGAGCAGTACTTC.

This clonotype was recorded at least ten times. This sequence joins TRBV20-1 and TRBJ2-3; D call uncertain. This CDR3 is built from 14 residues. V was trimmed by 0 bases and J by 1 base, leaving 8 bases between them. Looked up from germline, CDR1 is DFQATT and CDR2 is SNEGSKA (reference sequence). CDR3 in amino acids: CSARDDERTDTQYF. Written as DNA, the CDR3 is TGCAGTGCTAGAGATGATGAGCGCACAGATACGCAGTATTTT.

The chain links TRBV20-1 to TRBJ2-2; D ambiguous. V was cut by 6 bases and J by 2 bases, with 10 bases left in between. CDR3 length: 13 residues. The germline V gene encodes CDR1 DFQATT and CDR2 SNEGSKA (reference sequence). The CDR3 DNA sequence: TGCAGTGCGCCGACCCCTAACACCGGGGAGCTGTTTTTT. Translated: CSAPTPNTGELFF.

In its sample, this clonotype was seen many times. The CDR3 protein is CSARAPGNPYEQYF. The CDR3 nucleotides are TGCAGTGCTAGGGCCCCAGGGAATCCCTACGAGCAGTACTTC. V gene TRBV20-1 combines with J gene TRBJ2-7, with a possible D match to TRBD1 (5 bases). The CDR3 spans 14 residues. V was clipped by 3 bases and J by 2 bases, with 14 bases between them. Germline V lookup: CDR1 DFQATT, CDR2 SNEGSKA (reference sequence).

The V call is TRBV14, the J call TRBJ2-7, with D possibly being TRBD2 (5 bases). CDR3 length equals 17 residues. Trimming left V 5 bases short and J 3 bases short, with 23 bases between. The V gene's germline CDR1 is SGHDN and CDR2 FVKESK. CDR3 protein: CASSFGRGSTAYYEQYF. CDR3 in DNA: TGTGCCAGCAGCTTCGGACGGGGAAGTACCGCCTACTACGAGCAGTACTTC.

This clonotype has more than one count but fewer than ten. The chain links TRBV4-1 to TRBJ2-4, with TRBD1 as a possible D gene (5 bases). The V end was cut by 5 bases, the J end by 0 bases, with 11 bases between. Per germline, CDR1 MGHRA and CDR2 YSYEKL. This CDR3 has 15 amino acids. This chain's CDR3 is CASSVVQGAKNIQYF. In DNA, the CDR3 is TGCGCCAGCAGCGTCGTGCAGGGAGCCAAAAACATTCAGTACTTC.

This clonotype was observed a few times. CDR3 sequence reads: CASSLGPDGNTEAFF. As DNA, the CDR3 is TGTGCCAGCAGCTTAGGTCCGGATGGGAACACTGAAGCTTTCTTT. The chain recombines TRBV7-2 with TRBJ1-1; D uncertain. The CDR3 is 15 residues long. Trimming shortened V by 1 base and J by 1 base, and 10 bases separated the two germline ends. From germline, CDR1 is SGHTA and CDR2 FQGNSA. Supplemented by reference TRBV7-2 and TRBJ1-1, the full variable domain reads GAGVSQSPSNKVTEKGKDVELRCDPISGHTALYWYRQSLGQGLEFLIYFQGNSAPDKSGLPSDRFSAERTGGSVSTLTIQRTQQEDSAVYLCASSLGPDGNTEAFFGQGTRLTVV.

J is TRBJ2-1 and V is TRBV5-1; no clear D. With 3 bases removed from V and 7 bases from J, the gap between germline ends came to 14 bases. Germline loops: CDR1 SGHRS, CDR2 YFSETQ. There are 14 residues in the CDR3. The CDR3, as DNA: TGCGCCAGCAGCTACGGGCCCACCGAGAATGAGCAGTTCTTC. This sequence encodes CASSYGPTENEQFF.

The chain carries TRBV20-1 and TRBJ1-5, with D possibly TRBD1 on 5 matching bases. The CDR3 is 13 residues long. The V end lost 4 bases, the J end lost 2 bases, and 9 bases lay between the germline ends. The V gene's germline CDR1 is DFQATT and CDR2 SNEGSKA (reference sequence). The CDR3 loop reads CSATARGNQPQHF. Here the CDR3 DNA reads TGCAGTGCTACAGCCAGGGGCAATCAGCCCCAGCATTTT.

The chain uses TRBV4-1 and TRBJ1-4, with D uncertain. Germline-derived CDR1 and CDR2 are MGHRA and YSYEKL. V lost 0 bases and J 14 bases, leaving 16 bases between the germline ends. The CDR3 has 14 residues. This CDR3 is CASSQDYLPPGLFF. Written as DNA, the CDR3 is TGCGCCAGCAGCCAAGATTACCTGCCCCCCGGGCTGTTTTTT.